This record covers a single T cell receptor (beta chain). Its antigen is still unknown. The data originate from a study of graft-versus-host responses after intestinal transplantation. Study-wide context: Anti-thymocyte globulin induction was given to all recipients, followed by tacrolimus and steroids for around three years.

Broader study findings: Peak GvH clone levels in circulation were associated with early post-transplant HvG declines.

Clones were sequenced by immunoSEQ multiplex PCR, and TCRdb holds only the in-frame ones, with some missing. The table includes fewer than 95,000 clones, 85% to 95% detected once. Specimen: unstimulated CD8+ T cells sorted from spleen or lymph node cells, collected before intestinal transplant. This clonotype was sampled from a human donor who received an intestinal transplant.

The CDR3 protein is CASSSKPTYNEQFF. CDR3 DNA sequence: TGTGCCAGCAGCTCGAAACCCACTTACAATGAGCAGTTCTTC. V gene TRBV7-9 combines with J gene TRBJ2-1; D uncertain. CDR3 length: 14 residues. Germline assignment: CDR1 SEHNR and CDR2 FQNEAQ (reference sequence). Trimming removed 4 bases at V and 4 bases at J, with 11 bases between.